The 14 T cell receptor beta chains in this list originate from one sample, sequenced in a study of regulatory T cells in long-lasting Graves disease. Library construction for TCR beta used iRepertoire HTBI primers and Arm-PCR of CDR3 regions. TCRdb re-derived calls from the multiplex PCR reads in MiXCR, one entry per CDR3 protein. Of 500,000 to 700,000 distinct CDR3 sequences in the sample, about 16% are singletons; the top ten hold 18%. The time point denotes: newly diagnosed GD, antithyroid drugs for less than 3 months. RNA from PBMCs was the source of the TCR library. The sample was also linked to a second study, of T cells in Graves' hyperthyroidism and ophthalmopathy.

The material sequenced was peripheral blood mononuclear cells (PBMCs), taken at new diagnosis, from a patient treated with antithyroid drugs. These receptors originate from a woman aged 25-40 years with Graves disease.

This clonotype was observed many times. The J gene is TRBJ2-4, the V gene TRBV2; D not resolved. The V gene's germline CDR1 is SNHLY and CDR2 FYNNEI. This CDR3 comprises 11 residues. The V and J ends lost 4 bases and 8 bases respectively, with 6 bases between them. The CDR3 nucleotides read TGTGCCAGCAGTGTCGAGGACATTCAGTACTTC. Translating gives CASSVEDIQYF.

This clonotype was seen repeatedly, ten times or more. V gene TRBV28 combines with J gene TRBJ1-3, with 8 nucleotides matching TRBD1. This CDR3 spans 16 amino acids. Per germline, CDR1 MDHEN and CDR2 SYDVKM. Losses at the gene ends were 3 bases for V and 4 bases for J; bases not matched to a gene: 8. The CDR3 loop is CASSFTPRTGGNTIYF. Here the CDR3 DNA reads TGTGCCAGCAGTTTTACTCCTCGGACAGGGGGAAACACCATATATTTT. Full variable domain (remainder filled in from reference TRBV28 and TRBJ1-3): DVKVTQSSRYLVKRTGEKVFLECVQDMDHENMFWYRQDPGLGLRLIYFSYDVKMKEKGDIPEGYSVSREKKERFSLILESASTNQTSMYLCASSFTPRTGGNTIYFGEGSWLTVV.

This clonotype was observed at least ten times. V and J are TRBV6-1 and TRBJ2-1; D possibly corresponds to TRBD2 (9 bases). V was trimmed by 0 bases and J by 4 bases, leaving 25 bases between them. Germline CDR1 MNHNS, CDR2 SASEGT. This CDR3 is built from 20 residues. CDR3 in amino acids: CASSEARQGATSGLYNEQFF. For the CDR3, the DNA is TGTGCCAGCAGTGAAGCGCGCCAGGGGGCAACTAGCGGGTTATACAATGAGCAGTTCTTC.

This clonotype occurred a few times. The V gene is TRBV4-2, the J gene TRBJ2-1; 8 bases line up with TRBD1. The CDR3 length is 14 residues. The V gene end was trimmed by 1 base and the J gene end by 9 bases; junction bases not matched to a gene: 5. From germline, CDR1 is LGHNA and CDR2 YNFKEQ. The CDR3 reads CASSQGQGATEQFF. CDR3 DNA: TGTGCCAGCAGCCAAGGGCAGGGGGCGACTGAGCAGTTCTTC.

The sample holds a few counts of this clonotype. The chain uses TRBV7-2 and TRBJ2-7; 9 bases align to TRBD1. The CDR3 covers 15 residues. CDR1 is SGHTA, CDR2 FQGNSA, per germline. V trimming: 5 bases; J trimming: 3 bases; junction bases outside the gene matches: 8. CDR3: CASSRTGGSGYEQYF. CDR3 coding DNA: TGTGCCAGCAGCCGTACAGGGGGCAGTGGCTACGAGCAGTACTTC.

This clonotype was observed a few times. As DNA, the CDR3 is TGTGCCAGCAGGCGGACAGGGGTTTCACCCCTCCACTTT. As protein: CASRRTGVSPLHF. This chain uses TRBV2 with TRBJ1-6, with 9 positions matching TRBD1. V trimming: 6 bases; J trimming: 9 bases; junction bases outside the gene matches: 3. Per germline, CDR1 SNHLY and CDR2 FYNNEI. The CDR3 loop spans 13 amino acids.

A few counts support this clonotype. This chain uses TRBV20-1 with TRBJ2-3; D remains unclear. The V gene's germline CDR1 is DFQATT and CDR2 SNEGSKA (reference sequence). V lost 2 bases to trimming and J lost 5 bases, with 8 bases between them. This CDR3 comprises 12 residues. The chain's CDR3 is CSARPIEDTQYF. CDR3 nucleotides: TGCAGTGCTAGACCAATAGAAGATACGCAGTATTTT.

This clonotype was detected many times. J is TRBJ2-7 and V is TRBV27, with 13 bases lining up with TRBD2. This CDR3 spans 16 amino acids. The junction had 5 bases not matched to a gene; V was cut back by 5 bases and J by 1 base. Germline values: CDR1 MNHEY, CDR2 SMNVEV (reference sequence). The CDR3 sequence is CASSRGLAGVSYEQYF. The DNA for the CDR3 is TGTGCCAGCAGTCGCGGACTAGCGGGAGTTTCCTACGAGCAGTACTTC.

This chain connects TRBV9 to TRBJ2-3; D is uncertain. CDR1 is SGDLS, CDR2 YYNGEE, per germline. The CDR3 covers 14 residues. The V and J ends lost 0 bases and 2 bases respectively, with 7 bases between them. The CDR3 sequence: CASSVVRDTDTQYF. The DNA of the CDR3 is TGTGCCAGCAGCGTAGTTCGAGACACAGATACGCAGTATTTT.

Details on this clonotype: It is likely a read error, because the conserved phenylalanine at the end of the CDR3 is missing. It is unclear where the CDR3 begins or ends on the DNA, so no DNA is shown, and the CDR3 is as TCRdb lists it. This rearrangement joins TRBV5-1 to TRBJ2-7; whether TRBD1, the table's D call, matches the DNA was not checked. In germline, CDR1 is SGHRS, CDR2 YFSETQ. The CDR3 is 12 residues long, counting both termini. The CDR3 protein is CATLNTRGRDQL.

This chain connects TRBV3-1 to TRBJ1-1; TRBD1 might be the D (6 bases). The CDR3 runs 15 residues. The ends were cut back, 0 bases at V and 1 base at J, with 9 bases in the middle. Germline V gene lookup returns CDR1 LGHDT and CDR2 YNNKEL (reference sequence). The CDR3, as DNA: TGTGCCAGCAGCCAAGAACAGGGCTCGAACACTGAAGCTTTCTTT. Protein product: CASSQEQGSNTEAFF.

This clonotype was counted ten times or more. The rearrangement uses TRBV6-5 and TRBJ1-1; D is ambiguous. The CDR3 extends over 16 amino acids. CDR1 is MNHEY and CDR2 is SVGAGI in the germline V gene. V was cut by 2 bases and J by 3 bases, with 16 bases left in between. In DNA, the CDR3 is TGTGCCAGCAGTTACAGTAAGGGCCGTTGGGACACTGAAGCTTTCTTT. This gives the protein CASSYSKGRWDTEAFF.

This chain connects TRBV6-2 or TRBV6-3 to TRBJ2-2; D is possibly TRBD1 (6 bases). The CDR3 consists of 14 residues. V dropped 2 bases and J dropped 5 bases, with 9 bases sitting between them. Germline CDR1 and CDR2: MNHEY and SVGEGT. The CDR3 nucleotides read TGTGCCAGCAGTTACATGCAGGGGACCGGGGAGCTGTTTTTT. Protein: CASSYMQGTGELFF.

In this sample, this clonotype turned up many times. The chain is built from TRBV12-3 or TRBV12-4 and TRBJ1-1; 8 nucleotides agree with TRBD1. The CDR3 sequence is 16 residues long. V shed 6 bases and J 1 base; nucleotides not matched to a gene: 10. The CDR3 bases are TGTGCCAGCAGCTCAATCAGGACAGGGCCGAACACTGAAGCTTTCTTT. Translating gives CASSSIRTGPNTEAFF.